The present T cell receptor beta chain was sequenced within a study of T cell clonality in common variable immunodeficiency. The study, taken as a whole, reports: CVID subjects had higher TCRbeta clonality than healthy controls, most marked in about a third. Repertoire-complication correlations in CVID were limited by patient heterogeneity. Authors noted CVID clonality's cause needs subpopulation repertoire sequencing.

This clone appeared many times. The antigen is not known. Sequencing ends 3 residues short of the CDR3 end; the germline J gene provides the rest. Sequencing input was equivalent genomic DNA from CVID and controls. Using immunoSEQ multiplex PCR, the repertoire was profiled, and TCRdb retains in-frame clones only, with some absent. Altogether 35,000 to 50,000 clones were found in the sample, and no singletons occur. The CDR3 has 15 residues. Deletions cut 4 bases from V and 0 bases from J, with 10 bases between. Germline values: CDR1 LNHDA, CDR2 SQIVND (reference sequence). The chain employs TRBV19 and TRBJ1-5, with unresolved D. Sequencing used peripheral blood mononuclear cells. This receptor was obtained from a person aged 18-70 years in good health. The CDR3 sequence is CASSTTPYSNQPQHF. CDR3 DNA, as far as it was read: TGTGCCAGTAGTACAACACCTTATAGCAATCAGCCC.